Each of the 20 T cell receptor beta chains below was sequenced from the same sample in a study. TCRdb re-called the 5' RACE reads with MiXCR, one entry per CDR3 protein. This sample has about 61,000 distinct CDR3 sequences, with 30% found just once. Sequencing input: tumor-infiltrating naive CD4+ T cells sorted from the breast tumor. As to subset: naive CD4+ T cells, CD4+CD45RA+CD25-. These receptors were collected from a female donor with breast cancer.

V and J are TRBV4-2 and TRBJ2-7; TRBD2 matches 8 bases. Germline-derived CDR1 and CDR2 are LGHNA and YNFKEQ. V lost 0 bases, J lost 7 bases, and 14 bases stayed unmatched. This CDR3 region has 17 residues. In DNA, the CDR3 is TGTGCCAGCAGCCAAGAGTCTAGCGGGCGTTCATCGGGGGAGCAGTACTTC. Translation: CASSQESSGRSSGEQYF.

This chain connects TRBV4-1 to TRBJ2-7; 10 bases map to TRBD2. The CDR3 runs 16 residues. Losses at the gene ends were 0 bases for V and 1 base for J; bases not matched to a gene: 3. The germline V gene encodes CDR1 MGHRA and CDR2 YSYEKL. CDR3: CASSQDTAGGSYEQYF. CDR3 DNA sequence: TGCGCCAGCAGCCAAGATACAGCGGGAGGGTCCTACGAGCAGTACTTC.

The chain links TRBV6-5 to TRBJ1-2; possibly TRBD1 for D (5 bases). Per the germline V gene, CDR1 is MNHEY and CDR2 is SVGAGI. Trimming pared 0 bases from V and 6 bases from J, leaving 11 bases between. The CDR3 length is 14 residues. The CDR3 bases are TGTGCCAGCAGTTACTCGGCAGGGTTCGATGGCTACACCTTC. Translated, it gives CASSYSAGFDGYTF.

The rearrangement joins TRBV5-1 to TRBJ2-1; TRBD1 matches at 7 bases. The length of the CDR3 is 14 residues. Trimming cost V 0 bases and J 8 bases; bases outside gene matches: 5. CDR1 and CDR2 from the germline V gene are SGHRS and YFSETQ. The CDR3: CASSLEQGLDEQFF. For the CDR3, the DNA is TGCGCCAGCAGCTTGGAACAGGGGCTCGATGAGCAGTTCTTC.

The rearrangement links TRBV4-2 to TRBJ2-6; D may be TRBD1 or TRBD2 (5 bases each). The CDR3 totals 20 residues. The germline V gene encodes CDR1 LGHNA and CDR2 YNFKEQ. V gave up 2 bases and J gave up 0 bases, with 20 bases separating them. Written as DNA, the CDR3 is TGTGCCAGCAGCCAATCCCTAGCCACAGGACTTAGCTCTGGGGCCAACGTCCTGACTTTC. It yields the protein CASSQSLATGLSSGANVLTF.

This clonotype was found a few times. The chain carries TRBV5-1 and TRBJ2-1, with 7 bases matching TRBD2. The CDR3 is made up of 17 amino acids. The germline V gene encodes CDR1 SGHRS and CDR2 YFSETQ. The V and J ends lost 3 bases and 3 bases, in that order; junction bases with no gene match: 12. DNA of the CDR3: TGCGCCAGCAGCTCGCCACCGGGACTAACCCTCTACAATGAGCAGTTCTTC. This sequence encodes CASSSPPGLTLYNEQFF.

The chain carries TRBV7-9 and TRBJ2-2, with a tentative D call TRBD1 (6 bases). V was pared by 6 bases and J by 8 bases, with 13 bases between. The germline CDR1 and CDR2 sequences are SEHNR and FQNEAQ (reference sequence). This CDR3 spans 13 amino acids. For the CDR3, the DNA is TGTGCCAGCAGGGCTCTAGGGACAGGGGAGCTGTTTTTT. Its protein product is CASRALGTGELFF.

The V gene is TRBV27, the J gene TRBJ2-3; no clear D gene. The CDR3 runs 14 residues. V was cut by 2 bases and J by 3 bases, with 9 bases left in between. The germline V gene has CDR1 MNHEY and CDR2 SMNVEV (reference sequence). DNA for the CDR3: TGTGCCAGCAGTTTACAATCGGCTACAGATACGCAGTATTTT. It encodes CASSLQSATDTQYF.

This clonotype has just a few counts. This chain connects TRBV25-1 to TRBJ2-5; 7 bases fit TRBD1. CDR1 is MGHDK and CDR2 is SYGVNS in the germline V gene. V trimming: 7 bases; J trimming: 4 bases; junction bases outside the gene matches: 6. The CDR3 covers 13 residues. CDR3: CASTQTGAETQYF. The CDR3 nucleotides are TGTGCCAGCACCCAAACAGGGGCAGAGACCCAGTACTTC.

The chain joins TRBV30 to TRBJ1-1, with TRBD1 identical over 7 bases. CDR3 length: 13 residues. Germline CDR1 is GTSNPN and CDR2 is SVGIG (reference sequence). Germline trimming cut 5 bases from V and 3 bases from J; bases unmatched to any gene: 6. This CDR3 is CAWDSQGYTEAFF. CDR3 nucleotides: TGTGCCTGGGATTCACAGGGGTACACTGAAGCTTTCTTT.

V and J are TRBV7-2 and TRBJ2-2; 12 positions match TRBD2. The germline gives CDR1 SGHTA, CDR2 FQGNSA. V lost 4 bases to trimming and J lost 5 bases; unmatched junction nucleotides: 2. This CDR3 is built from 15 residues. For the CDR3, the DNA is TGTGCCAGCAGCTCTGGACTAGCGGGGACCGGGGAGCTGTTTTTT. It yields the protein CASSSGLAGTGELFF.

The DNA for the CDR3 is TGTGCCAGCAGTGAGAAAAGACTAGCGGGGGGCACAGATACGCAGTATTTT. It is translated as CASSEKRLAGGTDTQYF. The chain recombines TRBV25-1 with TRBJ2-3, with 12 bases lining up with TRBD2. The germline V gene encodes CDR1 MGHDK and CDR2 SYGVNS. The CDR3 has 17 residues. Trimming removed 3 bases from V and 1 base from J; junction bases left unmatched: 5.

The V gene is TRBV4-2, the J gene TRBJ1-5, with D possibly matching TRBD1 (5 bases). The CDR3 has 16 residues. The V end lost 0 bases, the J end lost 5 bases, and 14 bases lay between the germline ends. CDR1 is LGHNA and CDR2 is YNFKEQ in the germline V gene. The CDR3 sequence is CASSQEWGGGDQPQHF. CDR3 in DNA: TGTGCCAGCAGCCAAGAGTGGGGGGGAGGGGATCAGCCCCAGCATTTT.

This clonotype came up a few times. The V call is TRBV3-1, the J call TRBJ1-2, with TRBD1 matching 8 bases. Germline-derived CDR1 and CDR2 are LGHDT and YNNKEL (reference sequence). With 4 bases clipped from V and 3 bases from J, the junction kept 7 bases outside the gene matches. The CDR3 extends over 15 amino acids. The CDR3 loop is CASSPEGQGHYGYTF. DNA of the CDR3: TGTGCCAGCAGCCCGGAAGGACAGGGACACTATGGCTACACCTTC.

The chain uses TRBV3-1 and TRBJ2-3; 10 bases fit TRBD2. With V trimmed by 4 bases and J by 4 bases, 5 bases remained unmatched. Germline-derived CDR1 and CDR2 are LGHDT and YNNKEL (reference sequence). This CDR3 has 15 amino acids. Here the CDR3 DNA reads TGTGCCAGCAGCCGGGCTAGCGGGGGAGCAGATACGCAGTATTTT. Amino acids: CASSRASGGADTQYF.

This clonotype was seen only a few times. The chain couples TRBV30 to TRBJ1-5; D not certain. This CDR3 contains 14 residues. CDR1 and CDR2 (germline): GTSNPN, SVGIG (reference sequence). V lost 0 bases to trimming and J lost 4 bases, with 10 bases between them. The CDR3 region is CAWSVKQPNQPQHF. In DNA, the CDR3 is TGTGCCTGGAGTGTAAAGCAGCCAAATCAGCCCCAGCATTTT.

This clonotype showed up many times. The chain uses TRBV7-9 and TRBJ2-6; the D gene is possibly TRBD1 (6 bases). The CDR3 is 18 amino acids. Trimming cost V 2 bases and J 0 bases, with 14 bases left between them. Germline V gene sequence: CDR1 SEHNR, CDR2 FQNEAQ (reference sequence). The CDR3 DNA sequence: TGTGCCAGCAGCTTACTACGAGGGGGAGTCTCTGGGGCCAACGTCCTGACTTTC. This encodes CASSLLRGGVSGANVLTF.

V gene TRBV10-1 combines with J gene TRBJ2-7, with D possibly called TRBD1 or TRBD2 (5 bases each). The germline gives CDR1 WNHNN, CDR2 SYGVQD (reference sequence). The CDR3 extends over 13 amino acids. V was pared by 4 bases and J by 13 bases, with 20 bases between. The chain's CDR3 is CASSAGVGTPIYF. DNA of the CDR3: TGCGCCAGCAGTGCTGGGGTCGGGACCCCTATCTACTTC.

This clonotype was detected a few times. The chain has TRBV5-5 and TRBJ2-1, with 8 bases lining up with TRBD2. Losses at the gene ends were 6 bases for V and 0 bases for J; bases not matched to a gene: 8. The CDR3 consists of 16 residues. CDR1 and CDR2 from the germline V gene are SGHKS and YYEKEE (reference sequence). This CDR3 is CASIRGTSLSYNEQFF. Here the CDR3 DNA reads TGTGCCAGCATAAGGGGGACTAGTCTCTCCTACAATGAGCAGTTCTTC.

This clonotype came up a few times. The chain is built from TRBV15 and TRBJ1-2, with D unclear. V lost 3 bases to trimming and J lost 0 bases, with 11 bases between them. CDR3 length equals 15 residues. CDR1 and CDR2 from the germline V gene are LNHNV and YYDKDF (reference sequence). CDR3 in DNA: TGTGCCACCAGCAGGGAAGCTCGAGCTAACTATGGCTACACCTTC. It is translated as CATSREARANYGYTF.